Listed below are T cell receptor beta chains from one sample, sequenced in a study of chemoradiotherapy in HPV16-positive cancers. Repertoires were generated with immunoSEQ multiplex PCR, while TCRdb's copy carries only in-frame clones and drops some. The table has roughly 32,000 clones, roughly nine tenths seen once; the top ten hold about 3.1%. The sample here was blood, taken from a patient who underwent chemoradiotherapy. The receptors derive from a human donor with HPV-associated anogenital cancer. CDR3s include the opening cysteine and the closing phenylalanine or tryptophan. A D gene is named only where the DNA matches it firmly. Clone size is stated in some rows and not others, as once, few, many or a class when expanded.

clone_size j_call v_call d_call cdr3_aa cdr3_nt
few TRBJ2-7 TRBV19 TRBD1 CASSMVGQGGTYEQYF TGTGCCAGTAGTATGGTGGGACAGGGAGGGACCTACGAGCAGTACTTC
NA TRBJ1-5 TRBV4-1 NA CASSPGVYQPQHF TGCGCCAGCAGCCCCGGGGTTTATCAGCCCCAGCATTTT
NA TRBJ1-1 TRBV30 TRBD1 CAWSAPGGLNTEAFF TGTGCCTGGAGTGCCCCAGGGGGCTTGAACACTGAAGCTTTCTTT
once TRBJ2-7 TRBV10-2 NA CASSAPDKAENPYEQYF TGCGCCAGCAGTGCGCCGGATAAGGCTGAGAATCCCTACGAGCAGTACTTC
NA TRBJ2-3 TRBV6-4 TRBD2 CASRPSGGVDTQYF TGTGCCAGCAGGCCCTCGGGGGGGGTGGATACGCAGTATTTT
NA TRBJ1-2 TRBV28 TRBD1 CASRAGQGAGGYTF TGTGCCAGCAGGGCCGGACAGGGGGCAGGTGGCTACACCTTC
NA TRBJ1-1 TRBV5-4 NA CASSLAEGLLMNTEAFF TGTGCCAGCAGCTTGGCAGAGGGACTCCTCATGAACACTGAAGCTTTCTTT
few TRBJ2-7 TRBV7-2 NA CASSPGSSSLSYEQYF TGTGCCAGCAGTCCCGGGTCCAGCTCCTTATCCTACGAGCAGTACTTC
NA TRBJ2-1 TRBV27 TRBD2 CASSSSGGGNEQFF TGTGCCAGCAGCTCCAGCGGGGGGGGCAATGAGCAGTTCTTC
NA TRBJ2-5 TRBV5-6 TRBD1 CASSVPGGLKETQYF TGTGCCAGCAGCGTGCCAGGGGGTCTAAAAGAGACCCAGTACTTC
NA TRBJ2-5 TRBV5-1 TRBD2 CASSLGGSQETQYF TGCGCCAGCAGCCTGGGGGGGTCCCAAGAGACCCAGTACTTC